The rows below give T cell receptor beta chains drawn from one sample of a study of tumor and adjacent non-tumor tissue in lung cancer. TCRdb analysed the multiplex PCR reads with MiXCR anew, one entry per CDR3 protein. The sample records some 100,000 distinct CDR3 sequences, under 65% being singletons. The sample comprised distant non-tumor lung tissue. These receptors were obtained from a man in his sixties with non-small cell lung cancer. Each CDR3 is given with its conserved first and last residue.

cdr3_aa j_call v_call
CASTVTGRPLSGANVLTF TRBJ2-6 TRBV28
CTSSHDGDRGPQPQHF TRBJ1-5 TRBV4-1
CASSVSVYNEQSF TRBJ2-1 TRBV6-1
CANNLDLTSGKYEQYF TRBJ2-7 TRBV11-2
CASRPLGGGVTEAFF TRBJ1-1 TRBV12-3/TRBV12-4
CSARDPRNKRGGLYNEQFF TRBJ2-1 TRBV20-1
CASSANMVFNQPQHF TRBJ1-5 TRBV4-2
CANLEQGSSYEQYF TRBJ2-7 TRBV5-1
CASSLGTSVTYNEQFF TRBJ2-1 TRBV5-4
CASVGGLAGGRGYNEQFF TRBJ2-1 TRBV2
CRVVNNEQFF TRBJ2-1 TRBV29-1